This TCR beta chain was captured in a study of T cell responses to AZD1222 COVID-19 vaccine. General study points: Just 5 to 7 AZD1222 recipients were seropositive at baseline.

V lost 10 bases to trimming and J lost 2 bases, with 13 bases between them. The CDR3 is 12 amino acids. Germline CDR1 and CDR2: SGHTS and YDEGEE. Concerning this clone itself: Its antigen remains unidentified.

Clones were sequenced by immunoSEQ multiplex PCR, and TCRdb holds only the in-frame ones, with some missing. Altogether 130,000 to 150,000 clones are present, 80% to 90% being singletons, with the ten largest covering 1.6%. The receptor was derived from an adult in good health. Sequenced material: peripheral blood, taken on day 0 of AZD1222 vaccination. This chain connects TRBV5-8 to TRBJ2-7; perhaps D is TRBD1 or TRBD2 (5 bases each). Here the CDR3 DNA reads TGTGCCGGGGGACGTTTAACCTACGAGCAGTACTTC. Residues: CAGGRLTYEQYF.